These 13 T cell receptor beta chains came from one sample sequenced in a study of radiation and T cells in renal cell carcinoma. Produced via immunoSEQ multiplex PCR; TCRdb's table is partial and in-frame only. The table shows approximately 85,000 clones, with 80% to 90% occurring only once. Time point specified: blood 4 weeks post-SBRT, at nephrectomy. The treatment is: 15 Gy SBRT to primary tumor, nephrectomy 4 weeks later. Specimen: blood, collected from a patient whose treatment included radiotherapy and nephrectomy. Receptor source: a woman between 65 and 79 years old with renal cell carcinoma.

This sequence joins TRBV28 and TRBJ2-7; the D gene is possibly TRBD1 (5 bases). V dropped 6 bases and J dropped 5 bases, with 11 bases sitting between them. Germline V lookup: CDR1 MDHEN, CDR2 SYDVKM. CDR3 length: 12 amino acids. In DNA form, the CDR3 reads TGTGCCAGCAGCGGACAAGGGAACGAGCAGTACTTC. Translated, it gives CASSGQGNEQYF. The full variable domain, with the rest looked up from reference TRBV28 and TRBJ2-7, is DVKVTQSSRYLVKRTGEKVFLECVQDMDHENMFWYRQDPGLGLRLIYFSYDVKMKEKGDIPEGYSVSREKKERFSLILESASTNQTSMYLCASSGQGNEQYFGPGTRLTVT.

This chain connects TRBV10-3 to TRBJ1-3; 8 nucleotides agree with TRBD1. Per germline, CDR1 ENHRY and CDR2 SYGVKD. The CDR3 is 15 residues long. Trimming at V came to 6 bases and at J to 0 bases, leaving 4 bases not matched to a gene. The CDR3: CAIRTGASSGNTIYF. The CDR3 coding sequence is TGTGCCATCAGGACAGGGGCCAGCTCTGGAAACACCATATATTTT.

The chain is built from TRBV13 and TRBJ2-1; 9 bases are a match to TRBD2. The CDR3 has 15 amino acids. Looked up from germline, CDR1 is PRHDT and CDR2 is FYEKMQ (reference sequence). J lost 2 bases, V lost 6 bases, and 5 bases had no gene match. Written as DNA, the CDR3 is TGTGCCAGCAGTGGAGCTAGCGGGGCCTACAATGAGCAGTTCTTC. Protein sequence: CASSGASGAYNEQFF.

CDR3 nucleotides: TGTGCCAGCAGCTTGGGTCGTCTTGGCACAGATACGCAGTATTTT. This codes for CASSLGRLGTDTQYF. The V and J genes are TRBV5-6 and TRBJ2-3, with no clear D. This CDR3 has 15 residues. The germline V gene encodes CDR1 SGHDT and CDR2 YYEEEE. V dropped 0 bases and J dropped 1 base, with 9 bases sitting between them. The full variable domain, with the rest looked up from reference TRBV5-6 and TRBJ2-3, is DAGVTQSPTHLIKTRGQQVTLRCSPKSGHDTVSWYQQALGQGPQFIFQYYEEEERQRGNFPDRFSGHQFPNYSSELNVNALLLGDSALYLCASSLGRLGTDTQYFGPGTRLTVL.

The chain recombines TRBV30 with TRBJ2-7; perhaps TRBD2 as D (5 bases). The CDR3 is made up of 13 amino acids. Germline V lookup: CDR1 GTSNPN, CDR2 SVGIG (reference sequence). Trimming left V 0 bases short and J 5 bases short, with 11 bases between. CDR3: CAWSVLGSHEQYF. Here the CDR3 DNA reads TGTGCCTGGAGTGTACTAGGGTCCCACGAGCAGTACTTC.

The rearrangement links TRBV28 to TRBJ1-3; possibly TRBD1 for D (6 bases). The CDR3 has 15 residues. In germline, CDR1 is MDHEN, CDR2 SYDVKM. Deletions cut 4 bases from V and 4 bases from J, with 14 bases between. The CDR3 DNA follows: TGTGCCAGCAGTTCCGACAGGTCCTTCGGAAACACCATATATTTT. This codes for CASSSDRSFGNTIYF.

This chain links TRBV6-4 with TRBJ2-2; 11 bases are a match to TRBD1. CDR1 and CDR2 from the germline V gene are MRHNA and SNTAGT. The CDR3 covers 17 residues. The J segment lost 0 bases and the V segment lost 6 bases, leaving 6 bases of the junction unmatched. CDR3 protein: CASSTGTGGSNTGELFF. Written as DNA, the CDR3 is TGTGCCAGCAGCACCGGGACAGGGGGGTCGAACACCGGGGAGCTGTTTTTT.

CDR3 DNA: TGTGCCACCAGCAGGCAGGGACGACGGAACACTGAAGCTTTCTTT. It encodes CATSRQGRRNTEAFF. The chain employs TRBV15 and TRBJ1-1; a possible D gene is TRBD1 (5 bases). The CDR3 length is 15 residues. The V end lost 3 bases, the J end lost 1 base, and 12 bases lay between the germline ends. The germline CDR1 and CDR2 sequences are LNHNV and YYDKDF (reference sequence). The full variable domain, with the rest looked up from reference TRBV15 and TRBJ1-1, is DAMVIQNPRYQVTQFGKPVTLSCSQTLNHNVMYWYQQKSSQAPKLLFHYYDKDFNNEADTPDNFQSRRPNTSFCFLDIRSPGLGDTAMYLCATSRQGRRNTEAFFGQGTRLTVV.

The rearrangement uses TRBV7-2 and TRBJ2-1; the D gene is possibly TRBD2 (5 bases). Germline V gene sequence: CDR1 SGHTA, CDR2 FQGNSA. The V gene lost 2 bases and the J gene lost 5 bases, with 10 bases spanning the gap. The CDR3 spans 14 residues. CDR3 region: CASSLLRGNNEQFF. CDR3 bases: TGTGCCAGCAGCTTACTCCGGGGAAACAATGAGCAGTTCTTC.

The V call is TRBV6-1, the J call TRBJ1-5; D call uncertain. CDR3 size: 14 residues. V lost 0 bases, J lost 4 bases, and 7 bases lay in between. Germline CDR1 is MNHNS and CDR2 is SASEGT. The CDR3 DNA reads TGTGCCAGCAGTGAAGCGTGGCAAAATCAGCCCCAGCATTTT. This codes for CASSEAWQNQPQHF.

This clone has just one count. The V gene is TRBV15, the J gene TRBJ1-4, with D hard to call. There are 16 residues in the CDR3. V shed 4 bases and J shed 0 bases, with 12 bases lying between them. Germline CDR1 LNHNV, CDR2 YYDKDF (reference sequence). CDR3 region: CATSIPSSATNEKLFF. CDR3 nucleotide sequence: TGTGCCACCAGCATCCCTAGTAGTGCAACTAATGAAAAACTGTTTTTT.

Remarks on this clone: A junction end diverges from the germline sequence, so it may reflect a read error. The rearrangement links TRBV30 to TRBJ2-4; perhaps TRBD1 as D (6 bases). The CDR3 is 14 residues long. From germline, CDR1 is GTSNPN and CDR2 SVGIG (reference sequence). The CDR3 loop reads CAWTPGHLSNTQYF. CDR3 nucleotide sequence: TGTGCCTGGACTCCGGGACACCTTAGTAACACTCAGTACTTC. The entire variable domain, with the rest obtained from reference TRBV30 and TRBJ2-4, is as follows: SQTIHQWPATLVQPVGSPLSLECTVEGTSNPNLYWYRQAAGRGLQLLFYSVGIGQISSEVPQNLSASRPQDRQFILSSKKLLLSDSGFYLCAWTPGHLSNTQYFGAGTRLSVL.

The chain has TRBV6-5 and TRBJ2-7, with D unresolved. In germline, CDR1 is MNHEY, CDR2 SVGAGI. CDR3 length: 14 residues. V was shortened by 5 bases and J by 5 bases, with 16 bases between the two germline ends. The CDR3 region is CASSMSHWANEQYF. CDR3 nucleotide sequence: TGTGCCAGCAGTATGTCTCACTGGGCAAACGAGCAGTACTTC.